The entry below describes one T cell receptor beta chain. Its target is unknown. The data are from a study of T cells in Graves' hyperthyroidism and ophthalmopathy. Overall study: Prior to any treatment, at the point of initial diagnosis, peripheral blood was collected.

The study excluded patients with uncontrolled infection, other autoimmune disease, pregnancy or lactation. Study-level points and caveats: It was a median approximately 6 months before onset that the model predicted ophthalmopathy. In the analysis, a 13 V-J model separated ophthalmopathy from stable hyperthyroidism.

The CDR3 runs 14 residues. Germline values: CDR1 MNHEY, CDR2 SMNVEV (reference sequence). Researchers took RNA transcripts and amplified the TCR beta CDR3 regions from them. First-round RT-PCR of the TCR CDR3 relied on the HTBI primer set. TCRdb itself ran the multiplex PCR reads through MiXCR, one entry per CDR3 protein. The sample lists approximately 250,000 distinct CDR3 sequences; roughly 22% were seen once. The TCR originated in a woman in her forties with Graves' ophthalmopathy. The rearrangement uses TRBV27 and TRBJ2-7, with 9 bases matching TRBD2. The J call is in doubt because the DNA end fits TRBJ2-1 better. Sample: blood. The CDR3 region is CASSLAGGPDEQFF. DNA of the CDR3: TGTGCCAGCAGTTTAGCGGGAGGGCCCGACGAGCAGTTCTTC.